These T cell receptor beta chains were read from a single sample in a study of T cells in Graves' hyperthyroidism and ophthalmopathy. TCRdb recomputed calls from the multiplex PCR reads with MiXCR, one row per CDR3 protein. The sample consists of around 400,000 distinct CDR3 sequences, approximately 15% of them appearing once. Source material: blood. The receptors come from a woman between 18 and 30 years old with Graves' hyperthyroidism that later progressed to Graves' ophthalmopathy. The CDR3 runs from the conserved cysteine through the conserved F or W. The order of the fields is J gene, D gene, clone size, V gene, CDR3 length, CDR3 DNA, CDR3 protein. D genes are given only for firm matches. Only some rows state a clone size, as once, few, many or a class for expanded clones.

>TRBJ1-2|TRBD1|few|TRBV5-5|16
TGTGCCAGCAACCCTCGACTCGGACAGGGGATCTATGGCTACACCTTC
CASNPRLGQGIYGYTF
>TRBJ2-1|-|-|TRBV5-1|15
TGCGCCAGCAGCCCCCCCGCGGGCTCCTACAATGAGCAGTTCTTC
CASSPPAGSYNEQFF
>TRBJ1-1|-|-|TRBV25-1|15
TGTGCCAGCAGTGACCCGTCGGGGGGAGACACTGAAGCTTTCTTT
CASSDPSGGDTEAFF
>TRBJ1-5|-|-|TRBV28|15
TGTGCCAGCAGTTTATTTACGATAAAGAATCAGCCCCAGCATTTT
CASSLFTIKNQPQHF
>TRBJ2-5|-|many|TRBV7-9|15
TGTGCCGGCAGGTCCCCCAGGGGCAGGGCGGAGACCCAGTACTTC
CAGRSPRGRAETQYF
>TRBJ2-1|TRBD1|many|TRBV28|16
TGTGCCAGCAGTTTAGCGAGGACAGGCTCCTACAATGAGCAGTTCTTC
CASSLARTGSYNEQFF
>TRBJ1-5|-|many|TRBV28|15
TGTGCCAGCAGCTTGTCCTACACGGTTAATCAGCCCCAGCATTTT
CASSLSYTVNQPQHF
>TRBJ2-7|-|many|TRBV11-2|13
TGTGCCAGCAGCTTACAACAGGGATACGAGCAGTACTTC
CASSLQQGYEQYF
>TRBJ2-3|TRBD2|many|TRBV11-2|17
TGTGCCAGCAGCTACCGAGTTCAAGCGGGAGGACCGGATACGCAGTATTTT
CASSYRVQAGGPDTQYF
>TRBJ1-1|-|many|TRBV20-1|13
TGCAGTGCTAGAATGGGGGCGAACACTGAAGCTTTCTTT
CSARMGANTEAFF
>TRBJ2-2|-|-|TRBV20-1|13
TGCAGTGCTAGACCCCTTAACACCGGGGAGCTGTTTTTT
CSARPLNTGELFF
>TRBJ2-7|TRBD1|few|TRBV5-5|15
TGTGCCAGCAGCAAACCGGGACAGGGGGCTTACGAGCAGTACTTC
CASSKPGQGAYEQYF
>TRBJ1-3|TRBD1|-|TRBV7-8|15
TGTGCCAGCAGCTCGCAGGGGGCCTGGGGAAACACCATATATTTT
CASSSQGAWGNTIYF
>TRBJ2-3|-|many|TRBV7-9|15
TGTGCCAGCAGCCAGTCGTCCCAGCTCACAGATACGCAGTATTTT
CASSQSSQLTDTQYF
>TRBJ2-7|TRBD1|many|TRBV15|13
TGTGCCACCAGCAGTAACAGGGGTTACGAGCAGTACTTC
CATSSNRGYEQYF
>TRBJ2-7|-|many|TRBV2|14
TGTGCCAGCAGTCCCGGTGGACAAGACTACGAGCAGTACTTC
CASSPGGQDYEQYF
>TRBJ1-6|TRBD1|-|TRBV6-1|15
TGTGCCAGCAGGAGTACAGGGGGGGAGGGGTCACCCCTCCACTTT
CASRSTGGEGSPLHF
>TRBJ2-1|TRBD2|-|TRBV4-1|15
TGCGCCAGCAGCCAAGATAGCGGGACCTACAATGAGCAGTTCTTC
CASSQDSGTYNEQFF
>TRBJ2-4|-|many|TRBV30|13
TGTGCCTGGAGCCTTTGGGCCAAAAACATTCAGTACTTC
CAWSLWAKNIQYF
>TRBJ2-1|TRBD2|few|TRBV6-2/TRBV6-3|16
TGTGCCAGCAGCAATAGCGGGAGGTGGGTTGGGAATGAGCAGTTCTTC
CASSNSGRWVGNEQFF
>TRBJ2-5|-|many|TRBV2|11
TGTGCCAGCACTTTAGGGGAGACCCAGTACTTC
CASTLGETQYF
>TRBJ2-1|-|many|TRBV4-3|16
TGCGCCAGCAGCCTGGGGCCCACTAGCAGGGGCAATGAGCAGTTCTTC
CASSLGPTSRGNEQFF
>TRBJ2-7|TRBD1|many|TRBV5-1|16
TGCGCCAGCAGCCTCGCTCAGGGACAGGGGTCCTACGAGCAGTACTTC
CASSLAQGQGSYEQYF
>TRBJ1-2|-|many|TRBV28|14
TGTGCCAGCAGTACCTACAGGGTGGGCTATGGCTACACCTTC
CASSTYRVGYGYTF
>TRBJ2-7|TRBD2|many|TRBV5-1|16
TGCGCCAGCAGCCCTACCTGGCCTAGCGGGTCCTACGAGCAGTACTTC
CASSPTWPSGSYEQYF
>TRBJ2-7|TRBD1|many|TRBV7-2|15
TGTGCCAGCAGCCCCGTCGGACAGGGGTCTCACGAGCAGTACTTC
CASSPVGQGSHEQYF
>TRBJ2-1|TRBD2|-|TRBV29-1|16
TGCAGCGTAGAACTCGGGACTAGCGAAACCTACAATGAGCAGTTCTTC
CSVELGTSETYNEQFF
>TRBJ2-3|-|once|TRBV2|13
TGTGCCAGCAATCGACAGTTCACAGATACGCAGTATTTT
CASNRQFTDTQYF
>TRBJ2-2|TRBD1|few|TRBV5-6|15
TGTGCCAGCAGCTACACAGGGGGCTGGGCCGGGGAGCTGTCTTTT
CASSYTGGWAGELSF
>TRBJ1-6|-|-|TRBV15|15
TGTGCCACCAGCAGAGAAGGACTGCGAAGATCACCCCTCCACTTT
CATSREGLRRSPLHF
>TRBJ1-5|-|many|TRBV7-2|14
TGTGCCAGCAGCTTAGTGGCGGACAATCAGCCCCAGCATTTT
CASSLVADNQPQHF
>TRBJ2-5|-|many|TRBV18|14
TGTGCCAGCTCACCTAGCAGGGTTATCGAGACCCAGTACTTC
CASSPSRVIETQYF
>TRBJ1-1|-|many|TRBV5-1|14
TGTGCCAGCAGCTTGGCACAGGGAGGCACTGAAGCTTTCTTT
CASSLAQGGTEAFF
>TRBJ2-7|-|many|TRBV6-1|13
TGTGCCCATACCGCCGATAGCTCCTACGAGCAGTACTTC
CAHTADSSYEQYF
>TRBJ2-3|-|many|TRBV18|15
TGTGCCAGCCCTGACGGGACGAGTGCGACAGATACGCAGTATTTT
CASPDGTSATDTQYF
>TRBJ2-1|TRBD2|many|TRBV7-3|18
TGTGCCAGCAGCCCCCCCCGACTAGCGGGAGGGACCTACAATGAGCAGTTCTTC
CASSPPRLAGGTYNEQFF
>TRBJ2-5|-|-|TRBV15|16
TGTGCCACCAGCAGAATCCAGGGGCGGGATAGGGAGACCCAGTACTTC
CATSRIQGRDRETQYF
>TRBJ2-3|TRBD2|few|TRBV6-4|14
TGTGCCAGTCGACTAGCGGGAGATACAGATACGCAGTATTTT
CASRLAGDTDTQYF
>TRBJ2-7|-|-|TRBV20-1|12
TGCAGTGTCTGGGTGGGTTCCTACGAGCAGTACTTC
CSVWVGSYEQYF
>TRBJ2-1|TRBD1|many|TRBV27|16
TGTGCCAGCAGTTTATGGGGACAGGGGGAAGGCAATGAGCAGTTCTTC
CASSLWGQGEGNEQFF
>TRBJ1-2|-|few|TRBV5-6|15
TGTGCCAGCAGCAGTGAACAAGAGCTGAGCTATGGCTACACCTTC
CASSSEQELSYGYTF
>TRBJ2-1|-|few|TRBV5-4|13
TGTGCCAGCAGCCGGGACTTCCCTAATGAGCAGTTCTTC
CASSRDFPNEQFF
>TRBJ1-3|-|few|TRBV5-6|15
TGTGCCAGCAGCTCCCCGGATTTGCCTGGAAACACCATATATTTT
CASSSPDLPGNTIYF
>TRBJ1-2|TRBD1|-|TRBV19|14
TGTGCCAGTAGCAAGGACAGGGGGCAATATGGCTACACCTTC
CASSKDRGQYGYTF
>TRBJ2-7|-|many|TRBV18|15
TGTGCCAGCTCACCACCCGGACGACTGAGCTACGAGCAGTACTTC
CASSPPGRLSYEQYF